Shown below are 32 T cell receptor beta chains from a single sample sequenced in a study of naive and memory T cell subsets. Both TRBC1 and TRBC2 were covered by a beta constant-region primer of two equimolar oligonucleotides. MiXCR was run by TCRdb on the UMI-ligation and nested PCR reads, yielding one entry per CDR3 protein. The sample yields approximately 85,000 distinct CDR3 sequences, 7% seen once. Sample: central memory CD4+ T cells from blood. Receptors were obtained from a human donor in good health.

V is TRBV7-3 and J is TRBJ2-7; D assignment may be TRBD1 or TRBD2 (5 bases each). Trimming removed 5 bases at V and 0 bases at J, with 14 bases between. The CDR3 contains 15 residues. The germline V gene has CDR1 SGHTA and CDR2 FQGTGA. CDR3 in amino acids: CASSPGTSSSYEQYF. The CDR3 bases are TGTGCCAGCAGCCCCGGGACGTCTAGCTCCTACGAGCAGTACTTC.

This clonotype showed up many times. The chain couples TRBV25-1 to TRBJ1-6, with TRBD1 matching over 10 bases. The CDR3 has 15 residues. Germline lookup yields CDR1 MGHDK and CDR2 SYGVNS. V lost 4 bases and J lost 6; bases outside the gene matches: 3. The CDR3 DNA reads TGTGCCAGCAGTGTGGGGACAGGGGTTAATTCACCCCTCCACTTT. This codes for CASSVGTGVNSPLHF.

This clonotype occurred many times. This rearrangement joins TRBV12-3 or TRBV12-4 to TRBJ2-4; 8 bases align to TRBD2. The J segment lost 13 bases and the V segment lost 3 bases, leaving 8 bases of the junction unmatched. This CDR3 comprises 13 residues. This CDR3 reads CASSFGASGLQYF. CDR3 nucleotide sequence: TGTGCCAGCAGTTTCGGGGCTAGCGGGCTACAGTACTTC.

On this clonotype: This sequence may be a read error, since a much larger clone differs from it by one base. As DNA, the CDR3 is TGTGCCAGCTCACCACCGGGTGTCGGGACATCAGGAAGCACCATATATTTT. Its translation: CASSPPGVGTSGSTIYF. The chain has TRBV18 and TRBJ1-3; D possibly corresponds to TRBD1 (6 bases). CDR1 is KGHSH and CDR2 is LQKENI in the germline V gene. The CDR3 contains 17 residues.

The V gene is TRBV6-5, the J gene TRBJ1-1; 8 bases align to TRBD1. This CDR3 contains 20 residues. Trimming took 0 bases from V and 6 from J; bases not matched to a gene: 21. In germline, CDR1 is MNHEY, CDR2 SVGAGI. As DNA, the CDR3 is TGTGCCAGCAGTTACTCGATGGTACCAGGGGGCGCGGCGAGGTTGGCTGAAGCTTTCTTT. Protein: CASSYSMVPGGAARLAEAFF.

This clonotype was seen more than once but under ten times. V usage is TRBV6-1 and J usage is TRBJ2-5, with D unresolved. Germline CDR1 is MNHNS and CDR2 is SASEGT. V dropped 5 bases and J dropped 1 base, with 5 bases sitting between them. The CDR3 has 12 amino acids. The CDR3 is CASSWSQETQYF. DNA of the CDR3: TGTGCCAGCAGTTGGTCCCAAGAGACCCAGTACTTC.

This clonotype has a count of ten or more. The CDR3: CASSQERVNSGANVLTF. DNA of the CDR3: TGTGCCAGCAGCCAAGAAAGGGTAAACTCTGGGGCCAACGTCCTGACTTTC. V usage is TRBV3-1 and J usage is TRBJ2-6; D remains unclear. The CDR3 is 17 residues long. V was cut by 0 bases and J by 0 bases, with 9 bases left in between. Germline values: CDR1 LGHDT, CDR2 YNNKEL (reference sequence).

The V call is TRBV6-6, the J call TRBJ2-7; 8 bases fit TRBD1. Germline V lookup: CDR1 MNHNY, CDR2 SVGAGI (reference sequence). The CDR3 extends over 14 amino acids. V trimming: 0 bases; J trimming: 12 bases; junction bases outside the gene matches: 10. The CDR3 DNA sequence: TGTGCCAGCAGTTACTCGCCCGGACAGGGAGGCTTGTACTTC. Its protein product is CASSYSPGQGGLYF.

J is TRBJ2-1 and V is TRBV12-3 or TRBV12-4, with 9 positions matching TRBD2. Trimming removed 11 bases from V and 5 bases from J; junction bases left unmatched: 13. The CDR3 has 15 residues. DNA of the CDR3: TGTGCCCTTCCTCGGAGACTAGCGGTTCACAATGAGCAGTTCTTC. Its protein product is CALPRRLAVHNEQFF.

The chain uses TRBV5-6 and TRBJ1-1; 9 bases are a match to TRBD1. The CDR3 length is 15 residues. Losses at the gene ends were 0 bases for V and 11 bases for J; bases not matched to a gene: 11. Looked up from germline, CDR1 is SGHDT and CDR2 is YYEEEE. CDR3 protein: CASSLAAGQGGSAFF. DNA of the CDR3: TGTGCCAGCAGCTTGGCCGCGGGACAGGGTGGATCGGCTTTCTTT. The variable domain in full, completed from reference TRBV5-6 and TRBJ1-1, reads DAGVTQSPTHLIKTRGQQVTLRCSPKSGHDTVSWYQQALGQGPQFIFQYYEEEERQRGNFPDRFSGHQFPNYSSELNVNALLLGDSALYLCASSLAAGQGGSAFFGQGTRLTVV.

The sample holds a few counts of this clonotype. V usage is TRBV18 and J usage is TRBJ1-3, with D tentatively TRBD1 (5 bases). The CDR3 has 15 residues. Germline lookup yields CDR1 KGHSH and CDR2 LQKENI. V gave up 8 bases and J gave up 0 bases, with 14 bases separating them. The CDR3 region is CASGDFLSSGNTIYF. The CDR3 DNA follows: TGTGCCAGCGGGGACTTTTTGAGCTCTGGAAACACCATATATTTT. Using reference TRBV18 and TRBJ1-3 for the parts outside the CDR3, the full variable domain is NAGVMQNPRHLVRRRGQEARLRCSPMKGHSHVYWYRQLPEEGLKFMVYLQKENIIDESGMPKERFSAEFPKEGPSILRIQQVVRGDSAAYFCASGDFLSSGNTIYFGEGSWLTVV.

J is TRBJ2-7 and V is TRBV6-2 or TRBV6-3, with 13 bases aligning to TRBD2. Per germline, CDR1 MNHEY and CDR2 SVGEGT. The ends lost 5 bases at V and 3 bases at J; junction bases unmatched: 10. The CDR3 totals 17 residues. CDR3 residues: CASSARILAGGDYEQYF. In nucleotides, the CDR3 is TGTGCCAGCAGTGCTCGGATACTAGCGGGGGGGGACTACGAGCAGTACTTC.

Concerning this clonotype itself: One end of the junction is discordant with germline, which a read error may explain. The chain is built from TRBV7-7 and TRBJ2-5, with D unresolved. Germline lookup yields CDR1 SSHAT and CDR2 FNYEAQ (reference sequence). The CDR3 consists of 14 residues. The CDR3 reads CASSFAGNQETQYF. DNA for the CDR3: TGTGCTAGCAGCTTCGCCGGAAACCAAGAGACCCAGTACTTC.

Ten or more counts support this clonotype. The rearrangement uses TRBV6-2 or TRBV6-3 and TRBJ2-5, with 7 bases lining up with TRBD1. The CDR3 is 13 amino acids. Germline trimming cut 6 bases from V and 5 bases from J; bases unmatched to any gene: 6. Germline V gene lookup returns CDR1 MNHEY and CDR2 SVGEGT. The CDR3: CASRKGQPETQYF. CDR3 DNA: TGTGCCAGCAGGAAGGGACAGCCCGAGACCCAGTACTTC.

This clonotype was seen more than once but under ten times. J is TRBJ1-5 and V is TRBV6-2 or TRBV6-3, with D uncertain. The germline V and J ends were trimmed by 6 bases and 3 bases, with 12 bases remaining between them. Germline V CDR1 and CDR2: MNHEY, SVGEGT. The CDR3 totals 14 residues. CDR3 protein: CASRAGTLNQPQHF. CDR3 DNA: TGTGCCAGCAGGGCCGGCACCCTCAATCAGCCCCAGCATTTT.

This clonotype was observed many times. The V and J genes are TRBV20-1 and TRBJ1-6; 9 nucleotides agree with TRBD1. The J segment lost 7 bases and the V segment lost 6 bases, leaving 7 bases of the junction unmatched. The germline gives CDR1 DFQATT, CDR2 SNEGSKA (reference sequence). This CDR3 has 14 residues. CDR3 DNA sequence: TGCAGTGCGCCAGACAGGGGGAAGAATTCACCCCTCCACTTT. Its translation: CSAPDRGKNSPLHF.

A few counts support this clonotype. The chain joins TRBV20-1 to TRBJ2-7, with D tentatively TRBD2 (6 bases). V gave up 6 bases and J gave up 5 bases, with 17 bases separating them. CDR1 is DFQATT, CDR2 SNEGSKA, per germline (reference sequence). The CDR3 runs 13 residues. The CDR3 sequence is CSARTTGVDEQYF. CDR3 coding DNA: TGCAGTGCCCGGACTACCGGTGTCGACGAGCAGTACTTC.

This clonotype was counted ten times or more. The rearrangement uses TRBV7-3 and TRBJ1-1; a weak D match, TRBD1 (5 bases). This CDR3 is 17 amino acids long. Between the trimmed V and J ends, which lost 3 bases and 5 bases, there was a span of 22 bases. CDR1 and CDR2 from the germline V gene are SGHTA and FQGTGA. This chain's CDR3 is CASSFGPPSITGTEAFF. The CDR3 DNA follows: TGTGCCAGCAGCTTCGGGCCACCCAGTATTACAGGTACTGAAGCTTTCTTT.

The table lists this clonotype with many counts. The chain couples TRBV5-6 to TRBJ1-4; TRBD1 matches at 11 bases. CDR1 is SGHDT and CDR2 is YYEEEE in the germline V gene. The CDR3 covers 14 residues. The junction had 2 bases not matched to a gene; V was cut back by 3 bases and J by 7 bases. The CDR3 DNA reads TGTGCCAGCAGCTGGGGACAGGGGGGTGAAAAACTGTTTTTT. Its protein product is CASSWGQGGEKLFF.

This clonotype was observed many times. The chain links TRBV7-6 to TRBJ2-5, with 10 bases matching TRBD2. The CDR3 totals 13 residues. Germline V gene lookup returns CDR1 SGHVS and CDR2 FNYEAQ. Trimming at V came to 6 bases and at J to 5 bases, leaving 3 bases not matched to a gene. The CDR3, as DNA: TGTGCCAGCAGGGGACTAGCGCTGGAGACCCAGTACTTC. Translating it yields CASRGLALETQYF.

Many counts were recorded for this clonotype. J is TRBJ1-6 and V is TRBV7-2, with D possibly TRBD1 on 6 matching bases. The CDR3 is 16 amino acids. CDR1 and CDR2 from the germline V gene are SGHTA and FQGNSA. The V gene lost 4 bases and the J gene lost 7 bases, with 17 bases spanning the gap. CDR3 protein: CASSSGRSTGNSPLHF. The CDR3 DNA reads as TGTGCCAGCAGCTCAGGTAGAAGTACAGGGAATTCACCCCTCCACTTT.

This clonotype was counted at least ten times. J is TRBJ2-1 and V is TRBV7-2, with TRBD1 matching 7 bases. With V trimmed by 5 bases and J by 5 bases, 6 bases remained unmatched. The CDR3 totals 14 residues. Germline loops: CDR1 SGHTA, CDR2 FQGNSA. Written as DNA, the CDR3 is TGTGCCAGCAGCCCCTCGGGACAGCACAATGAGCAGTTCTTC. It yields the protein CASSPSGQHNEQFF.

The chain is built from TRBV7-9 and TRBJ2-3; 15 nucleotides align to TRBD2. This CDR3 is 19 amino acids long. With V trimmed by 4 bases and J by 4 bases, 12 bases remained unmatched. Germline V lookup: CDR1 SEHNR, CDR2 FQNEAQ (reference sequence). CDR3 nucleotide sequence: TGTGCCAGCAGCTCTAACGCCTGGACTAGCGGGAGGGCCCCAGATACGCAGTATTTT. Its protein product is CASSSNAWTSGRAPDTQYF.

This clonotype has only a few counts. As DNA, the CDR3 is TGTGCCAGCAGCTCTTTACTTACCAAAAACATTCAGTACTTC. It specifies CASSSLLTKNIQYF. The rearrangement links TRBV13 to TRBJ2-4; D call uncertain. The CDR3 has 14 residues. Looked up from germline, CDR1 is PRHDT and CDR2 is FYEKMQ (reference sequence). The V gene lost 4 bases and the J gene lost 2 bases, with 9 bases spanning the gap.

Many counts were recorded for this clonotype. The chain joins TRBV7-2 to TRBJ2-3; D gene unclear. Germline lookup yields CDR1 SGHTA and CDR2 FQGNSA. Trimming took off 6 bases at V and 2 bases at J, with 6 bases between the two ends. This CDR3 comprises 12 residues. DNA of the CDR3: TGTGCCAGCAGACCCAACACAGATACGCAGTATTTT. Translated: CASRPNTDTQYF.

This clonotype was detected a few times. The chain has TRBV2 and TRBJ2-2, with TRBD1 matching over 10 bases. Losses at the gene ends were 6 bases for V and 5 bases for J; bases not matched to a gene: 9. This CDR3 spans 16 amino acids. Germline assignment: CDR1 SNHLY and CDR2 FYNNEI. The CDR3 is CASSQTGTGVTGELFF. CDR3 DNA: TGTGCCAGCAGCCAAACCGGGACAGGGGTAACCGGGGAGCTGTTTTTT.

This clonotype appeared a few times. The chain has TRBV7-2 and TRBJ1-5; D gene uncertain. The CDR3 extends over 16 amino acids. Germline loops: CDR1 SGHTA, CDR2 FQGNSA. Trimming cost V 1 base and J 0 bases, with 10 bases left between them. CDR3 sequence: CASSLGQFYSNQPQHF. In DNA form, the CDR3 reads TGTGCCAGCAGCTTAGGCCAGTTTTATAGCAATCAGCCCCAGCATTTT.

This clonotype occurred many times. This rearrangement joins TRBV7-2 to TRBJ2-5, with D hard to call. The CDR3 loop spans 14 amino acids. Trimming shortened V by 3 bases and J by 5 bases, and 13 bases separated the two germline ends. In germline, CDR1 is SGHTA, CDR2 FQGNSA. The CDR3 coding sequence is TGTGCCAGCAGCTTTTCTTCTGATGGGGAGACCCAGTACTTC. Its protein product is CASSFSSDGETQYF. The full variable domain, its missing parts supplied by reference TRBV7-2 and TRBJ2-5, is GAGVSQSPSNKVTEKGKDVELRCDPISGHTALYWYRQSLGQGLEFLIYFQGNSAPDKSGLPSDRFSAERTGGSVSTLTIQRTQQEDSAVYLCASSFSSDGETQYFGPGTRLLVL.

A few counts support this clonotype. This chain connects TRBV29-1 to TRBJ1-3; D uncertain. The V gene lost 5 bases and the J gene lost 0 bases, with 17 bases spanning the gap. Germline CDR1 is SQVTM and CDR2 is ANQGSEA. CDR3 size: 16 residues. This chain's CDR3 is CSVKGGPRSSGNTIYF. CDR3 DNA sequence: TGCAGCGTTAAGGGAGGCCCCCGGAGCTCTGGAAACACCATATATTTT.

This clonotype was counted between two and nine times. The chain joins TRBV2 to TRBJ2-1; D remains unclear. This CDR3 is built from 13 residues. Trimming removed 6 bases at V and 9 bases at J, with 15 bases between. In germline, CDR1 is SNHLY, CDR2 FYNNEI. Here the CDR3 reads CASSQVPDGEQFF. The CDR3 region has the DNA TGTGCCAGCAGCCAGGTCCCCGATGGTGAGCAGTTCTTC.

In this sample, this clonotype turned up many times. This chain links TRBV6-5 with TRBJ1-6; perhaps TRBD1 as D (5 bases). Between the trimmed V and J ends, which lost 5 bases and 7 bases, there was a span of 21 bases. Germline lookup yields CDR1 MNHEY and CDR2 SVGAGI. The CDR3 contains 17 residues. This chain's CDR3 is CASSPQIRRVANSPLHF. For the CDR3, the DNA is TGTGCCAGCAGTCCCCAAATTCGCAGGGTTGCGAATTCACCCCTCCACTTT.

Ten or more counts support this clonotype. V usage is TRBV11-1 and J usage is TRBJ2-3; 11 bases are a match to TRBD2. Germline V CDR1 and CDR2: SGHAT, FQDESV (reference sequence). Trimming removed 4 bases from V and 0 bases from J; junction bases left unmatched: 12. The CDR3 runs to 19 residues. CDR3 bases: TGTGCCAGCAGCTACCGAAGACCGGGACTAGCGGACAGCACAGATACGCAGTATTTT. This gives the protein CASSYRRPGLADSTDTQYF.